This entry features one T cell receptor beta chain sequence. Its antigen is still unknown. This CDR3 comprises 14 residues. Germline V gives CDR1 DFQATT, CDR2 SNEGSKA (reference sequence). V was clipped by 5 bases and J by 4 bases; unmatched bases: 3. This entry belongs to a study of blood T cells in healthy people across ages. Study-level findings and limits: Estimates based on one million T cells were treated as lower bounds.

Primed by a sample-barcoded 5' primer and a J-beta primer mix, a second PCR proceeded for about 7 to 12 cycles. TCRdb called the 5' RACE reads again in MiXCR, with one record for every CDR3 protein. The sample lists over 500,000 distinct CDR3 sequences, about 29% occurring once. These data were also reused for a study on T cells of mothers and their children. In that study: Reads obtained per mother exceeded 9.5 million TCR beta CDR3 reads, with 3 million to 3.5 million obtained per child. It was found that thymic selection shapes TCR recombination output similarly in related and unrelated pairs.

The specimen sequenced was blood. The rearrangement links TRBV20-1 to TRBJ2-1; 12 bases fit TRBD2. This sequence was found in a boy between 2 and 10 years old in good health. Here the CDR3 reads CSARTSGIYNEQFF. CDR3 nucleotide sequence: TGCAGTGCTCGGACTAGCGGGATTTACAATGAGCAGTTCTTC.